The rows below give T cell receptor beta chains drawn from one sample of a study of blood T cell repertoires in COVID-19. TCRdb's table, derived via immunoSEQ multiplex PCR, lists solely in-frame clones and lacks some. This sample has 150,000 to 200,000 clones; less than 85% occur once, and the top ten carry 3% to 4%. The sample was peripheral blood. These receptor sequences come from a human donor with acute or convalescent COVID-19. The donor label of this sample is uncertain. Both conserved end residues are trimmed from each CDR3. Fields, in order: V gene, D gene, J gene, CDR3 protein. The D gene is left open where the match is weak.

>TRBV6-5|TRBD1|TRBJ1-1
ASSYDRGRREAF
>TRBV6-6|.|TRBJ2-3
ASGPPGTDTQY
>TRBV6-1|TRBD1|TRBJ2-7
ASSGKDRSIAYEQY
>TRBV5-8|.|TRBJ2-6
ASSFWQGFSGANVLT
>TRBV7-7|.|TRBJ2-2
ASSLTGFGNGELF
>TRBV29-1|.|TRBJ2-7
SVGRIPYEQY
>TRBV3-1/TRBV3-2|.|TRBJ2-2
ASSPAGVTGELF
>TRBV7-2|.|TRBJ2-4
ASSLERQSLAKNIQY
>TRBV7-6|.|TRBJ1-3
ASSSGTLRNTIY
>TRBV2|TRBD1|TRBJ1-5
ASSGGTGGAGQPQH
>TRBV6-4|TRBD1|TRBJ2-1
ASSDYRDRGPNEQF
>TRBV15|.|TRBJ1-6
ATSRDLVRYNSPLH
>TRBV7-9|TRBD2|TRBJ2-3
ASTRAGGPISTDTQY
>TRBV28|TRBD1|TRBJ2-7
ASSRSGTAAYEQY
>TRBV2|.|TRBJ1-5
ASSGERAFNQPQH
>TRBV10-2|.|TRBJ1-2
ASSEVTGQGYT
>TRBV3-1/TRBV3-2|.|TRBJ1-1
ASSYLTGTNTEAF
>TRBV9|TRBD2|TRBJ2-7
ASSLTSGGVGEQY
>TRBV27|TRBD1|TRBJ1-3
ASRGRQGGSGNTIY
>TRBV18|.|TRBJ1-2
ASSPESVLDYGYT
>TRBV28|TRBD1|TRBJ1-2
ASTAGGIGGYT
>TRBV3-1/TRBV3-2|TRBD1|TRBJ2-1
ASSRQGASNEQF
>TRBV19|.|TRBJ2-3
ASGTFMTDTQY
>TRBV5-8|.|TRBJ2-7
ASSPRRSSYEQY
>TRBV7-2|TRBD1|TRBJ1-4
ASSTDRGDEKLF
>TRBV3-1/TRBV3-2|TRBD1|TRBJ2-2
ASSQLRTGNTGELF
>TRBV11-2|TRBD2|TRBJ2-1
ASSLLAVTAIEQF
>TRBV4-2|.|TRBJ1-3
ASSQDHVRAGNTIY
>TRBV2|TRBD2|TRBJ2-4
ASSEWAGGPKNIQY
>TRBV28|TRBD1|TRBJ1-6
ASSPSTGLNSPLH
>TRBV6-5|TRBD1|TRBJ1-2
ATTGGRLSNGYT
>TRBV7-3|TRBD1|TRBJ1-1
ASSLQQGTEAF
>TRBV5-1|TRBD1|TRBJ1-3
ASSQGAEGNTIY
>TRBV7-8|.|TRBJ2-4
ASSPEASIQY
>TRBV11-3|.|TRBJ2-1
ASSPPRSTGMDNEQF
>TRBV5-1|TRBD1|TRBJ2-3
ASSLDSGGSTDTQY
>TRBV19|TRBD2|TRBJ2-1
ASSILAGGRSSYNEQF
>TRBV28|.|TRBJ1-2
ASRPDGLYGYT
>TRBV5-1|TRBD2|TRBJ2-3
ASSLAGTITDTQY
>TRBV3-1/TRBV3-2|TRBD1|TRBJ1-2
ASSQVDRAGYT
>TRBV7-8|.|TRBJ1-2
ASSSGWGKTNYGYT
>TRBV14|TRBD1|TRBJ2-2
ASSQPRGRQGALNTGELF
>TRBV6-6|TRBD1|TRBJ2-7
ASAKRQGAYEQY
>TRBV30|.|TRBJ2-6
AWSLGGGAFNVLT
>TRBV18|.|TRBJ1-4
ASSPVVAGEKLF
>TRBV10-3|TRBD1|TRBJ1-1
AIKDRGNTEAF
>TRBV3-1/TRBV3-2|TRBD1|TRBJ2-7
ASSQIGTGNEQY
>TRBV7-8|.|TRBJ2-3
ASRPGRDTDTQY
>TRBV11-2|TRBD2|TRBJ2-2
ASSARVAGRGTGELF
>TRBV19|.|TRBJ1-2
ASRRGDYGYT
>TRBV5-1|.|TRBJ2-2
ASSTQESQGGVELF
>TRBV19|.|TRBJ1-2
ASSMGALGASGYT
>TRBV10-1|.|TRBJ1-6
ASYIVQGNSPLH
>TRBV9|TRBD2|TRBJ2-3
ASSPSGTSGAPTGDTQY
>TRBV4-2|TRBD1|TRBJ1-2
ASSRNRDRTSNYGYT